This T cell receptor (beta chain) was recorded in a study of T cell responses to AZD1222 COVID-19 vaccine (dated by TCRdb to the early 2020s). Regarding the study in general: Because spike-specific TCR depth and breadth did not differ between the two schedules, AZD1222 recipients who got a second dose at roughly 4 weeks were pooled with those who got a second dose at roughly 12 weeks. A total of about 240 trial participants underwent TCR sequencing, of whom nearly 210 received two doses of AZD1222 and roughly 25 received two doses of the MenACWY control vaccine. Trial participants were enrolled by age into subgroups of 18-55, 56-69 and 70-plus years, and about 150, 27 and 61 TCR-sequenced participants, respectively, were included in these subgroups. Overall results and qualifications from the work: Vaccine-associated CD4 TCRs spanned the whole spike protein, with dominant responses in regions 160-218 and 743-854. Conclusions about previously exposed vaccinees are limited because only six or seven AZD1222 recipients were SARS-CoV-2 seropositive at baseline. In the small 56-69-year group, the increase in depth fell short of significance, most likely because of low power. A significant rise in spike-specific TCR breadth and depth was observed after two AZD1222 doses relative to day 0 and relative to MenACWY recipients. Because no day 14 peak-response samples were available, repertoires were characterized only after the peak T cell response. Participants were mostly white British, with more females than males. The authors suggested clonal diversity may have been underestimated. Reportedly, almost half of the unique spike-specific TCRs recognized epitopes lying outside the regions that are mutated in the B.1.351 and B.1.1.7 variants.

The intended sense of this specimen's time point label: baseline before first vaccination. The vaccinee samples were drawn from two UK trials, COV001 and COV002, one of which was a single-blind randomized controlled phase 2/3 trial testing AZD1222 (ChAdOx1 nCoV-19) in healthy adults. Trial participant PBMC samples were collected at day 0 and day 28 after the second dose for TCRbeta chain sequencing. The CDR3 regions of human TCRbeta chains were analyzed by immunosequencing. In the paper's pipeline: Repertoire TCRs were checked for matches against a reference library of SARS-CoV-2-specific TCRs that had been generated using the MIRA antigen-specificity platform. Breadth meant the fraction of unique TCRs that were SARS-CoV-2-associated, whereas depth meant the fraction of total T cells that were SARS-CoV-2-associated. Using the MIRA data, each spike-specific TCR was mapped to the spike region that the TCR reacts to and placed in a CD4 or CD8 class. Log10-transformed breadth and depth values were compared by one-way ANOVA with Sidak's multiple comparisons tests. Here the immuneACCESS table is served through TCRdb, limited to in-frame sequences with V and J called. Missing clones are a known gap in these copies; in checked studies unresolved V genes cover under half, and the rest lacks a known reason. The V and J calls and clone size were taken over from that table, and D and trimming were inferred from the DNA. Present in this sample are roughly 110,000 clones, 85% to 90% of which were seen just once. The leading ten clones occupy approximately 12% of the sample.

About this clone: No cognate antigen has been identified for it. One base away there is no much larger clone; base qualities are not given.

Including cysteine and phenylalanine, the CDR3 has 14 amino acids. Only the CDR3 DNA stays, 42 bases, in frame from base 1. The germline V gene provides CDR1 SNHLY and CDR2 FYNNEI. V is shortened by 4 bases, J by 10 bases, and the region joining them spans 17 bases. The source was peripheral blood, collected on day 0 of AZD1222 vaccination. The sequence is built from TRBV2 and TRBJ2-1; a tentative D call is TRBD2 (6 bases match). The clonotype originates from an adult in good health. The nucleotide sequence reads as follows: TGTGCCAGCAGTGCCCTGGTTAATAGCGGAGAGCAGTTCTTC. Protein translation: CASSALVNSGEQFF.